This TCR beta chain came from a study of blood T cell repertoires in COVID-19. As for the study in general: Acute and convalescent COVID-19 samples came from the United States, Italy and Spain. PBMCs, B-cell-depleted T cells, or T cells provided the cDNA or gDNA that made up the material.

The CDR3 consists of 13 residues. Trimming took 8 bases from V and 7 from J; bases not matched to a gene: 5. CDR1 and CDR2 (germline): MNHEY, SVGAGI. Authors' processing steps: Amplification of reference gene primers provided the estimated nucleated cell counts. Repertoires were generated with immunoSEQ multiplex PCR, while TCRdb's copy carries only in-frame clones and drops some. V and J calls and clone size are those listed in that table; D and trimming were worked out from the DNA. The table records about 220,000 clones, around three quarters of them present only once. This receptor was obtained from an older woman with acute or convalescent COVID-19. The sample consisted of peripheral blood. The chain is built from TRBV6-5 and TRBJ1-6, with 7 bases aligning to TRBD1. The CDR3 DNA reads as TGTGCCAGCGGGGCAGGGGGAAATTCACCCCTCCACTTT. This codes for CASGAGGNSPLHF.